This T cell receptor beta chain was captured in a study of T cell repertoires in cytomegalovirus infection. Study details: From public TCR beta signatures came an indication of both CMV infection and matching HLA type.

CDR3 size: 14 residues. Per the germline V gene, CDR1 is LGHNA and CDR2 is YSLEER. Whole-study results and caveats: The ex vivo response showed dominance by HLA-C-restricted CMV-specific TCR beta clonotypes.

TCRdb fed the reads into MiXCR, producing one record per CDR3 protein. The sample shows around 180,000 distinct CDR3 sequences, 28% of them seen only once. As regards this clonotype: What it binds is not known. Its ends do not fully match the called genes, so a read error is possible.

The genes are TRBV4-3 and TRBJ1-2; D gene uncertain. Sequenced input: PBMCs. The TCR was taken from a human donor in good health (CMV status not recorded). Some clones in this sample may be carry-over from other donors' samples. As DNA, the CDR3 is TGCGCCAGCAGCCAAGTCCTGGACGGTTCGCACTCCTACTTC. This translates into CASSQVLDGSHSYF.